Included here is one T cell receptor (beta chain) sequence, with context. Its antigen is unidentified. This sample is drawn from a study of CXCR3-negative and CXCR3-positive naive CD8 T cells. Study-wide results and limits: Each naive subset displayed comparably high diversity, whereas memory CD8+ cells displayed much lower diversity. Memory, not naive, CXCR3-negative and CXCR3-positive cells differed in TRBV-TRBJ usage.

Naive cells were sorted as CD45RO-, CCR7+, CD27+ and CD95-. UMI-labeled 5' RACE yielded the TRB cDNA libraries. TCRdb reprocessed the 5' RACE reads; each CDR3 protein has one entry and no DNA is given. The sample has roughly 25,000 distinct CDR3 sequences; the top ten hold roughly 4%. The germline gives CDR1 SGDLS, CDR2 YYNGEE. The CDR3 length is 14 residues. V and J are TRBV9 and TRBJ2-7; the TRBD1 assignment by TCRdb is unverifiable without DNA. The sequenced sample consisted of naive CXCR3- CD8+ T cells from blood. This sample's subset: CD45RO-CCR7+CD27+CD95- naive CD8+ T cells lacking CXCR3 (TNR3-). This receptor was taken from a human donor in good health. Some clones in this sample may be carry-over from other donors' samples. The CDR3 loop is CASSAGQGTYEQYF.